One and the same sample provided the 12 T cell receptor beta chains below, sequenced in a study of early T cells in non-severe SARS-CoV-2 infection. TCRdb re-called the 5' RACE reads with MiXCR, one entry per CDR3 protein. The sample holds approximately 64,000 distinct CDR3 sequences; 20% to 25% are singletons and the top ten take about 17%. The sample here was whole blood, taken at baseline. The receptor source for this set is an adult who was a healthcare worker with PCR-confirmed SARS-CoV-2 infection or an uninfected control (not recorded which).

This chain connects TRBV5-1 to TRBJ2-1; TRBD1 agrees at 9 bases. From germline, CDR1 is SGHRS and CDR2 YFSETQ. V trimming: 4 bases; J trimming: 9 bases; junction bases outside the gene matches: 8. This CDR3 is 14 amino acids long. CDR3 amino acids: CASSPQGALSEQFF. For the CDR3, the DNA is TGCGCCAGCAGCCCACAGGGGGCGCTGAGTGAGCAGTTCTTC.

This clonotype has more than one count but fewer than ten. The chain joins TRBV4-1 to TRBJ2-7; no clear D gene. From germline, CDR1 is MGHRA and CDR2 YSYEKL. This CDR3 is 15 amino acids long. Deletions cut 0 bases from V and 2 bases from J, with 11 bases between. The CDR3 DNA follows: TGCGCCAGCAGCCAAGATCGGAGTAGGGCCTACGAGCAGTACTTC. Its translation: CASSQDRSRAYEQYF.

CDR3 sequence reads: CAWMHTNYGYTF. Written as DNA, the CDR3 is TGTGCCTGGATGCACACTAACTATGGCTACACCTTC. The chain uses TRBV30 and TRBJ1-2; D ambiguous. Germline CDR1 reads GTSNPN; CDR2 reads SVGIG (reference sequence). Trimming took 4 bases from V and 0 from J, leaving 6 bases between them. This CDR3 is 12 amino acids long.

This clonotype was counted between two and nine times. This chain connects TRBV12-3 or TRBV12-4 to TRBJ2-7; tentative D call: TRBD2 (6 bases). The CDR3 sequence is 15 residues long. The V and J ends lost 6 bases and 0 bases respectively, with 15 bases between them. The CDR3 region is CASRLGTGGSYEQYF. In nucleotides, the CDR3 is TGTGCCAGCAGGCTAGGGACTGGCGGCTCCTACGAGCAGTACTTC.

V usage is TRBV30 and J usage is TRBJ2-2, with 15 bases fitting TRBD2. Trimming removed 7 bases from V and 11 bases from J; junction bases left unmatched: 8. The CDR3 has 14 residues. The germline gives CDR1 GTSNPN, CDR2 SVGIG (reference sequence). For the CDR3, the DNA is TGTGCCTCGCCCCGGACTAGCGGGGGGGGCGAGCTGTTTTTT. Protein product: CASPRTSGGGELFF.

This clonotype has a handful of counts. The chain carries TRBV6-5 and TRBJ1-3, with D hard to call. CDR1 and CDR2 (germline): MNHEY, SVGAGI. V was cut by 1 base and J by 3 bases, with 13 bases left in between. This CDR3 comprises 16 residues. CDR3 DNA: TGTGCCAGCAGTTACTTGGTTACGGCCAATGGAAACACCATATATTTT. It translates to CASSYLVTANGNTIYF.

This clonotype was counted between two and nine times. The chain carries TRBV20-1 and TRBJ2-3; 10 bases are a match to TRBD2. The CDR3 has 16 residues. V trimming: 0 bases; J trimming: 2 bases; junction bases outside the gene matches: 5. Looked up from germline, CDR1 is DFQATT and CDR2 is SNEGSKA (reference sequence). Here the CDR3 reads CSARDLAGDSTDTQYF. For the CDR3, the DNA is TGCAGTGCTAGAGATCTAGCGGGGGACTCCACAGATACGCAGTATTTT.

This CDR3 reads CASSLAPRASGYTF. CDR3 nucleotides: TGTGCCAGCAGTTTAGCGCCGAGGGCAAGCGGCTACACCTTC. The chain employs TRBV12-3 or TRBV12-4 and TRBJ1-2, with D uncertain. This CDR3 has 14 amino acids. The V and J ends lost 0 bases and 8 bases respectively, with 13 bases between them.

The V call is TRBV10-3, the J call TRBJ2-3; 12 bases map to TRBD2. Germline values: CDR1 ENHRY, CDR2 SYGVKD. V lost 6 bases, J lost 4 bases, and 2 bases stayed unmatched. CDR3 length: 14 amino acids. Here the CDR3 reads CAISSSGGADTQYF. The DNA of the CDR3 is TGTGCCATCAGCTCTAGCGGGGGGGCAGATACGCAGTATTTT.

The chain couples TRBV5-1 to TRBJ2-2, with D unresolved. The CDR3 is made up of 14 amino acids. V was pared by 6 bases and J by 1 base, with 10 bases between. Per the germline V gene, CDR1 is SGHRS and CDR2 is YFSETQ. The CDR3 region is CASKRHENTGELFF. The DNA for the CDR3 is TGCGCCAGCAAAAGGCACGAGAACACCGGGGAGCTGTTTTTT.

The chain joins TRBV6-6 to TRBJ2-7; TRBD2 is a possible D gene (6 bases). V was cut by 7 bases and J by 2 bases, with 12 bases left in between. This CDR3 comprises 13 residues. Germline CDR1 is MNHNY and CDR2 is SVGAGI (reference sequence). CDR3 loop: CASMGTLAYEQYF. The CDR3 DNA is TGTGCCAGCATGGGGACTTTAGCCTACGAGCAGTACTTC.

This clonotype was observed a few times. The J gene is TRBJ2-3, the V gene TRBV5-1; 10 bases fit TRBD1. The CDR3 spans 14 residues. CDR1 SGHRS and CDR2 YFSETQ come from the germline V gene. J lost 6 bases, V lost 4 bases, and 5 bases had no gene match. The CDR3 region has the DNA TGCGCCAGCAGCCCTCTGGGACAGGGGGATACGCAGTATTTT. Translation: CASSPLGQGDTQYF.